This T cell receptor beta chain stems from a study of glioma-infiltrating T cells. Amplification of TCR alpha and beta CDR3 regions from RNA used iRepertoire nested multiplex PCR. One-step reverse transcription and amplification started from roughly 100-400 ng of tissue mRNA or PBMC total RNA. TCRdb recomputed calls from the multiplex PCR reads with MiXCR, one row per CDR3 protein. The table lists some 10,000 distinct CDR3 sequences, 45% to 65% of them singletons. A remark on this clonotype: Its antigen is undetermined. One junction end does not reproduce the germline sequence, and a read error may be involved.

Germline V gene lookup returns CDR1 DFQATT and CDR2 SNEGSKA (reference sequence). CDR3 length equals 14 residues. Study conclusions and caveats: CDR3 overlap between tissue and blood was very small. Gliomas, especially low-grade, showed above-expected tissue-blood divergence; non-neoplastic patients showed below.

The source of this sequence is a human donor with low-grade glioma or glioblastoma, undergoing nonglioma brain surgery, or in good health (not recorded which). This chain connects TRBV20-1 to TRBJ1-5, with a tentative D call TRBD1 (5 bases). Sequenced input: glioma tissue, nonneoplastic brain tissue, or PBMCs (not recorded which). The CDR3 region is CGAGDVPSNQPQHF. DNA for the CDR3: TGCGGTGCCGGGGACGTCCCTAGCAATCAGCCCCAGCATTTT.